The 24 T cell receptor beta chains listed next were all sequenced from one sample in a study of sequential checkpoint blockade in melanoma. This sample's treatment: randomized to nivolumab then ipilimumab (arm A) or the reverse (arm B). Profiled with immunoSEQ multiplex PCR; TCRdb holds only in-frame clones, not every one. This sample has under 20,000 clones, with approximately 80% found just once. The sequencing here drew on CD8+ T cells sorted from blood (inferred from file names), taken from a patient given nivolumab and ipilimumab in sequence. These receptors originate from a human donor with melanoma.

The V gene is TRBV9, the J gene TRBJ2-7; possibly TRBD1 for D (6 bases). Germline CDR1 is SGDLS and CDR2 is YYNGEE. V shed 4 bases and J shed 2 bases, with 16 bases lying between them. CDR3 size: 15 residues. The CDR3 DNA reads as TGTGCCAGCAGCCCTGGGGGCAGCTTTACCTACGAGCAGTACTTC. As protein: CASSPGGSFTYEQYF.

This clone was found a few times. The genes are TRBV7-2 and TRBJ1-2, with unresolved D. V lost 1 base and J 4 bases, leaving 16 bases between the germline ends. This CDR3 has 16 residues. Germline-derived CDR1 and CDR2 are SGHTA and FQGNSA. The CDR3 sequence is CASSLGRGFGAYGYTF. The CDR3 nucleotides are TGTGCCAGCAGCTTAGGTCGGGGTTTTGGAGCCTATGGCTACACCTTC.

The CDR3 nucleotides are TGTGCCAGCAGCCAACAGGGACGGCGGTACTTC. This translates into CASSQQGRRYF. This chain links TRBV5-4 with TRBJ2-7; TRBD1 might be the D (6 bases). The CDR3 is 11 amino acids. V lost 4 bases to trimming and J lost 12 bases, with 14 bases between them. Germline V gene sequence: CDR1 SGHNT, CDR2 YYREEE (reference sequence).

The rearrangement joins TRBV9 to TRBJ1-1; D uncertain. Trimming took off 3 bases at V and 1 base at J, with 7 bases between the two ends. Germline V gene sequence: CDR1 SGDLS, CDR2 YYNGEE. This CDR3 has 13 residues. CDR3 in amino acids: CASSETPNTEAFF. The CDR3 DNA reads TGTGCCAGCAGCGAAACTCCGAACACTGAAGCTTTCTTT. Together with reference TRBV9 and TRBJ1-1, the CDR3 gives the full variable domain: DSGVTQTPKHLITATGQRVTLRCSPRSGDLSVYWYQQSLDQGLQFLIQYYNGEERAKGNILERFSAQQFPDLHSELNLSSLELGDSALYFCASSETPNTEAFFGQGTRLTVV.

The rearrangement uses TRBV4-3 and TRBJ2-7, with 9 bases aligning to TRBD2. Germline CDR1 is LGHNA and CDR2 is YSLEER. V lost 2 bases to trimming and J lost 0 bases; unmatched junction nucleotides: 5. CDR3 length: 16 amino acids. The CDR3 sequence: CASSQSSSGASYEQYF. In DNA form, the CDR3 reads TGCGCCAGCAGCCAATCCTCTAGCGGGGCCTCCTACGAGCAGTACTTC.

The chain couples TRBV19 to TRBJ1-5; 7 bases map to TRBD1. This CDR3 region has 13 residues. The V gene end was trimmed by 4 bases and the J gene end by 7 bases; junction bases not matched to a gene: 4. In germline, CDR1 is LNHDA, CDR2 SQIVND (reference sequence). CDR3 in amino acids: CASSTQGTQPQHF. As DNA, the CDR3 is TGTGCCAGTAGTACACAGGGGACCCAGCCCCAGCATTTT. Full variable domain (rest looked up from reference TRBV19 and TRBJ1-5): DGGITQSPKYLFRKEGQNVTLSCEQNLNHDAMYWYRQDPGQGLRLIYYSQIVNDFQKGDIAEGYSVSREKKESFPLTVTSAQKNPTAFYLCASSTQGTQPQHFGDGTRLSIL.

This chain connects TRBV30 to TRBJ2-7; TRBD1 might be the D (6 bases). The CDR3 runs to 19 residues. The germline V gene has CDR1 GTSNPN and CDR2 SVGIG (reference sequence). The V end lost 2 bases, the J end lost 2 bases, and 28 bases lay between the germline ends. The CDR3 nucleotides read TGTGCCTGGAGTAACGATCGGGACATCCGATCGGCAACCCCCTACGAGCAGTACTTC. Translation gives CAWSNDRDIRSATPYEQYF.

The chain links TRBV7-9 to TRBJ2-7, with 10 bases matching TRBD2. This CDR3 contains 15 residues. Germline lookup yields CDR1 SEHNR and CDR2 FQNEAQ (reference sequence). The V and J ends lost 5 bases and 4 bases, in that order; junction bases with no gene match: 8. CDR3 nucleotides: TGTGCCAGCAGCGACACCGGGACTAGCGCGTACGAGCAGTACTTC. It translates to CASSDTGTSAYEQYF.

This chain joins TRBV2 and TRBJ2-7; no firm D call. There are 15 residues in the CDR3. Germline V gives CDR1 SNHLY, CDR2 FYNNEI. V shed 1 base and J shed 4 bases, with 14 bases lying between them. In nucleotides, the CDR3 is TGTGCCAGCAGTGAAGGGGCAGAGCTATATTACGAGCAGTACTTC. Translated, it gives CASSEGAELYYEQYF.

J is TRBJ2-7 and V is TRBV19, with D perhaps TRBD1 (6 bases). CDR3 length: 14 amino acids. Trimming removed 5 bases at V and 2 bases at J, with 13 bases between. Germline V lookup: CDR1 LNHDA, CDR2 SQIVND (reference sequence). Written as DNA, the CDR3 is TGTGCCAGTAGTGCAGGGGACGGGACCTACGAGCAGTACTTC. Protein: CASSAGDGTYEQYF.

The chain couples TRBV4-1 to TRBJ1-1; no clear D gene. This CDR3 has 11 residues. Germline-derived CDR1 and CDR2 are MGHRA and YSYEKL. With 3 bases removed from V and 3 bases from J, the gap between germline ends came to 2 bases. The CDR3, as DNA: TGCGCCAGCAGCCACTACACTGAAGCTTTCTTT. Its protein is CASSHYTEAFF.

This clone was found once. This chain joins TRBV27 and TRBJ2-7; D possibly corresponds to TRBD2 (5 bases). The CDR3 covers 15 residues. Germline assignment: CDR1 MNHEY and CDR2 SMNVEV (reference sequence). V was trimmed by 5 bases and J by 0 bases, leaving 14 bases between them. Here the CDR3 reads CASSPDYSSSYEQYF. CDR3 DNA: TGTGCCAGCAGTCCCGACTACTCATCCTCCTACGAGCAGTACTTC.

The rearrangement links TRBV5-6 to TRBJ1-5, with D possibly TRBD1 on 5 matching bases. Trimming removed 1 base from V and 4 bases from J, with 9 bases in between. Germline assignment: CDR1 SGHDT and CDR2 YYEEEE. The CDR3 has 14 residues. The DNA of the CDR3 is TGTGCCAGCAGCTTGTTAAGGGGAAATCAGCCCCAGCATTTT. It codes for CASSLLRGNQPQHF.

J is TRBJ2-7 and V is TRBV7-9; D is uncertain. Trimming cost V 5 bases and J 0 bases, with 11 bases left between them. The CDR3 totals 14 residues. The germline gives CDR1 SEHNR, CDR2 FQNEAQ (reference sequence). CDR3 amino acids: CASSPKKSSYEQYF. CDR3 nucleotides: TGTGCCAGCAGCCCCAAGAAGAGCTCCTACGAGCAGTACTTC.

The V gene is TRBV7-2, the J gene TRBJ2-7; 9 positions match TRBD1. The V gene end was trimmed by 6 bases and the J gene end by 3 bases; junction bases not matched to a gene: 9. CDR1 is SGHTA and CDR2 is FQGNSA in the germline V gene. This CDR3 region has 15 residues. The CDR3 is CASRSRDRAFYEQYF. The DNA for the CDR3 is TGTGCCAGCAGAAGTCGGGACAGGGCTTTCTACGAGCAGTACTTC.

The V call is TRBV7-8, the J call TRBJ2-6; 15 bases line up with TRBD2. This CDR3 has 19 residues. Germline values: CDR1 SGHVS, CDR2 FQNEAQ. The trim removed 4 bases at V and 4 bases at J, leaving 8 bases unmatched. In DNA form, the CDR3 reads TGTGCCAGCAGCTATCGGACTAGCGGGGGGGCTGCAGGGGCCAACGTCCTGACTTTC. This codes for CASSYRTSGGAAGANVLTF.

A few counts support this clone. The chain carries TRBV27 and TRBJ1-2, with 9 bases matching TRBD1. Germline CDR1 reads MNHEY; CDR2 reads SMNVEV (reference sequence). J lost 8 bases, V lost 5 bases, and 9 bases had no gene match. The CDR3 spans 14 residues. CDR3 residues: CASSPRDRGDGYTF. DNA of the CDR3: TGTGCCAGCAGTCCCCGAGACAGGGGGGACGGCTACACCTTC.

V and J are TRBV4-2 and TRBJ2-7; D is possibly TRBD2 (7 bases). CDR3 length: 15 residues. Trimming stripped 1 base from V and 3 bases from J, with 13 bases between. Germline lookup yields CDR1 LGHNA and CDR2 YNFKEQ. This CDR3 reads CASSQGGGPIYEQYF. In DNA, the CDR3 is TGTGCCAGCAGCCAAGGCGGGGGCCCCATCTACGAGCAGTACTTC.

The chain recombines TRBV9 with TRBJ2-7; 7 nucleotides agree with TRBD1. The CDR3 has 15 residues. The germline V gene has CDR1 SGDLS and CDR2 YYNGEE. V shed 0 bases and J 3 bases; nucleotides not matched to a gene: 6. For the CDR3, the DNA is TGTGCCAGCAGCGTAGATTTCGGGACAGACTACGAGCAGTACTTC. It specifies CASSVDFGTDYEQYF.

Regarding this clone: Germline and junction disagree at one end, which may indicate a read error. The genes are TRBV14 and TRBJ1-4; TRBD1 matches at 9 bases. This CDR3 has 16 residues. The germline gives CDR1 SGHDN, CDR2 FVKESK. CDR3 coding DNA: TGTGCCAGCAGCAAAGACTACAGGGGGCGGAATGAAAAACTGTTTTTT. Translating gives CASSKDYRGRNEKLFF.

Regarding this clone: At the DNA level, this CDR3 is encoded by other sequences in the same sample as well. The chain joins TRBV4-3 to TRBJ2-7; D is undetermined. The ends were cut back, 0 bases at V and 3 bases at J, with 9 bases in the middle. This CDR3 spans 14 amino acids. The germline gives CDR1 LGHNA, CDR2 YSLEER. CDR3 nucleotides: TGCGCCAGCAGCCAAGATCTGTCGGGCTACGAGCAGTACTTC. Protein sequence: CASSQDLSGYEQYF.

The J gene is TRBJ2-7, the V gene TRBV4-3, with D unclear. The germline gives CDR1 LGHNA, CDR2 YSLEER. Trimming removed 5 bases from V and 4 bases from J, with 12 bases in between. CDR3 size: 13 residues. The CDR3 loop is CASSEGIAYEQYF. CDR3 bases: TGCGCCAGCAGCGAAGGTATAGCTTACGAGCAGTACTTC.

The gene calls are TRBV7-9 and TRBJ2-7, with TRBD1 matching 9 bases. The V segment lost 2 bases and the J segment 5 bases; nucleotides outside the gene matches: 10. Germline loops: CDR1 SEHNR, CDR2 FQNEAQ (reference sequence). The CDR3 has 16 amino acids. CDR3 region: CASSLSPGQGPNEQYF. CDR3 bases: TGTGCCAGCAGCTTATCCCCGGGACAGGGCCCAAACGAGCAGTACTTC.

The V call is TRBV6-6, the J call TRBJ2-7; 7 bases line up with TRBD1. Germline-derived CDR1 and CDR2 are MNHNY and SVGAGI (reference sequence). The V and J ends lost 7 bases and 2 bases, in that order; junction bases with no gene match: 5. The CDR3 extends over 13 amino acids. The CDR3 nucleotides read TGTGCCAGCACTAAAGGACAGGCCTACGAGCAGTACTTC. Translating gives CASTKGQAYEQYF.